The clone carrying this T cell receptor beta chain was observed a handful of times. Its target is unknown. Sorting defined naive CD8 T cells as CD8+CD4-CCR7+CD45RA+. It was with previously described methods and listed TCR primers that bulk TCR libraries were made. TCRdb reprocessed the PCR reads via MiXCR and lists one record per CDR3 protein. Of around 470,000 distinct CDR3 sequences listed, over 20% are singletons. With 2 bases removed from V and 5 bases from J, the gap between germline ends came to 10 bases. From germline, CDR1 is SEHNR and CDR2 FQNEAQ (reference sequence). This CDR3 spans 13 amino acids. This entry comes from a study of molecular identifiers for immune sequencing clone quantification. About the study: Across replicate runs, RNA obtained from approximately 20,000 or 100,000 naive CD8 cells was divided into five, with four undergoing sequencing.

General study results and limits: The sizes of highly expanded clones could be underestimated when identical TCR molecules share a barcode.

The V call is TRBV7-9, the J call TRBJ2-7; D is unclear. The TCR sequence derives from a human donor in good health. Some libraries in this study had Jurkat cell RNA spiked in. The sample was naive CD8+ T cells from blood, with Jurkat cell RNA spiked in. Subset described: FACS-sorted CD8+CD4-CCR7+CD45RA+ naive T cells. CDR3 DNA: TGTGCCAGCAGCTTAACAGTGAGTAACGAGCAGTACTTC. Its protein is CASSLTVSNEQYF.